This paragraph reports one T cell receptor beta chain. It was patients with CD8+CD57+ cell expansion by flow cytometry who were chosen for sequencing. This entry is derived from a study of CD8+CD57+ T cells in acquired aplastic anemia. Across the study: Sorting CD4+ and CD8+ cells gave DNA averaging 3.2 ug.

V lost 0 bases and J lost 3, with 10 bases in between. The germline CDR1 and CDR2 sequences are GTSNPN and SVGIG (reference sequence). The CDR3 contains 14 residues. Researchers used genomic DNA as the template to profile TCR beta VDJ and CDR3. Via MiXCR, TCRdb re-called the reads, giving one row per CDR3 protein. There are hundreds of thousands of distinct CDR3 sequences in the sample; roughly half occur only once, and 6.5% to 10% lies in the top ten. This receptor was identified in a human donor with aplastic anemia. The chain recombines TRBV30 with TRBJ2-3; perhaps TRBD1 as D (6 bases). Sequencing was done on a sample of sorted CD4+, CD8+, or CD8+CD57+ T cells (not recorded which) from PBMCs. CDR3 sequence reads: CAWSVGQGTDTQYF. The CDR3 coding sequence is TGTGCCTGGAGTGTTGGGCAGGGGACAGATACGCAGTATTTT.